Each of the 18 T cell receptor beta chains below was sequenced from the same sample in a study of CD8 T cells in Susac syndrome. An input of about 0.5 to 1 ug of RNA was subjected to reverse transcription using random hexamers. A single record per CDR3 protein comes from TCRdb applying MiXCR to the immunoSEQ multiplex PCR reads. The data contain about 83,000 distinct CDR3 sequences, roughly 95% of them singletons. Sequencing used CD8+ T cells from PBMCs. These receptors were collected from a human donor with Susac syndrome.

The chain couples TRBV13 to TRBJ2-5; 7 positions match TRBD2. This CDR3 has 16 residues. The V and J ends lost 3 bases and 3 bases, in that order; junction bases with no gene match: 10. CDR1 PRHDT and CDR2 FYEKMQ come from the germline V gene (reference sequence). This CDR3 reads CASSFVGGAGEETQYF. CDR3 DNA: TGTGCCAGCAGCTTTGTCGGCGGGGCGGGAGAAGAGACCCAGTACTTC.

The chain links TRBV15 to TRBJ2-3; D not certain. The CDR3 runs 13 residues. V was pared by 0 bases and J by 4 bases, with 5 bases between. The germline V gene has CDR1 LNHNV and CDR2 YYDKDF (reference sequence). DNA of the CDR3: TGTGCCACCAGCAGAGATCGACCAGATACGCAGTATTTT. It codes for CATSRDRPDTQYF.

The J gene is TRBJ2-1, the V gene TRBV29-1; D ambiguous. Germline V gene data show CDR1 as SQVTM and CDR2 as ANQGSEA. V shed 0 bases and J shed 5 bases, with 14 bases lying between them. CDR3 length: 15 residues. The CDR3 DNA sequence: TGCAGCGTTGAAGATCCGAGACGGAATAACAATGAGCAGTTCTTC. Its protein is CSVEDPRRNNNEQFF.

This chain joins TRBV9 and TRBJ2-1, with 7 bases identical to TRBD1. The CDR3 is 16 amino acids. Germline assignment: CDR1 SGDLS and CDR2 YYNGEE. V shed 4 bases and J 0 bases; nucleotides not matched to a gene: 7. The chain's CDR3 is CASSPRDSGSYNEQFF. The CDR3 DNA reads as TGTGCCAGCAGCCCACGGGACAGTGGCTCCTACAATGAGCAGTTCTTC.

DNA for the CDR3: TGTGCCAGCACCTCGTTAACAGGGTCTGGGGCCAACGTCCTGACTTTC. This translates into CASTSLTGSGANVLTF. V and J are TRBV11-2 and TRBJ2-6; maybe TRBD1 (6 bases). V was clipped by 7 bases and J by 1 base, with 14 bases between them. The CDR3 loop spans 16 amino acids. The germline CDR1 and CDR2 sequences are SGHAT and FQNNGV.

This chain connects TRBV5-1 to TRBJ2-5; perhaps TRBD2 as D (5 bases). Germline loops: CDR1 SGHRS, CDR2 YFSETQ. V lost 1 base and J 5 bases, leaving 12 bases between the germline ends. This CDR3 comprises 14 residues. CDR3 DNA: TGCGCCAGCAGCTTGTCCGGGGTTATGGAGACCCAGTACTTC. Its translation: CASSLSGVMETQYF.

This clonotype has just one count. This sequence joins TRBV27 and TRBJ2-6, with a tentative D call TRBD1 (6 bases). The V gene's germline CDR1 is MNHEY and CDR2 SMNVEV (reference sequence). The CDR3 has 16 amino acids. V was pared by 6 bases and J by 0 bases, with 12 bases between. DNA for the CDR3: TGTGCCAGCAGGGCAGGGGCCCTCTCTGGGGCCAACGTCCTGACTTTC. This encodes CASRAGALSGANVLTF.

The chain uses TRBV15 and TRBJ1-3; D remains ambiguous. Trimming took off 0 bases at V and 8 bases at J, with 8 bases between the two ends. The CDR3 extends over 13 amino acids. Germline-derived CDR1 and CDR2 are LNHNV and YYDKDF (reference sequence). The CDR3 DNA sequence: TGTGCCACCAGCAGAGACTGGGCGGACACCATATATTTT. Encoded protein: CATSRDWADTIYF.

This chain uses TRBV3-1 with TRBJ1-1; no reliable D call. CDR1 is LGHDT and CDR2 is YNNKEL in the germline V gene (reference sequence). The CDR3 totals 13 residues. With 5 bases removed from V and 4 bases from J, the gap between germline ends came to 11 bases. This CDR3 is CASSLSVSTEAFF. The DNA for the CDR3 is TGTGCCAGCAGCTTGTCAGTCAGCACTGAAGCTTTCTTT.

The rearrangement links TRBV19 to TRBJ2-1; 7 nucleotides match TRBD1. This CDR3 is 14 amino acids long. In germline, CDR1 is LNHDA, CDR2 SQIVND (reference sequence). The trim removed 5 bases at V and 9 bases at J, leaving 10 bases unmatched. CDR3 bases: TGTGCCAGTAGTCGACAGGGTCAGTTGAGTGAGCAGTTCTTC. Protein product: CASSRQGQLSEQFF. Looking up the rest from reference TRBV19 and TRBJ2-1 gives the full variable domain: DGGITQSPKYLFRKEGQNVTLSCEQNLNHDAMYWYRQDPGQGLRLIYYSQIVNDFQKGDIAEGYSVSREKKESFPLTVTSAQKNPTAFYLCASSRQGQLSEQFFGPGTRLTVL.

V and J are TRBV6-2 or TRBV6-3 and TRBJ1-1; no clear D gene. Trimming pared 0 bases from V and 6 bases from J, leaving 11 bases between. Germline V gene lookup returns CDR1 MNHEY and CDR2 SVGEGT. The CDR3 runs 14 residues. The CDR3 sequence is CASSYSPRMAEAFF. CDR3 sequence (DNA): TGTGCCAGCAGTTACTCTCCCCGGATGGCTGAAGCTTTCTTT.

The V call is TRBV20-1, the J call TRBJ2-7, with D perhaps matching TRBD2 (6 bases). Germline CDR1 reads DFQATT; CDR2 reads SNEGSKA (reference sequence). Trimming cost V 0 bases and J 4 bases, with 16 bases left between them. This CDR3 contains 15 residues. The chain's CDR3 is CSARDLEGQLYEQYF. In DNA, the CDR3 is TGCAGTGCTAGAGATTTGGAGGGTCAGTTGTACGAGCAGTACTTC.

This chain joins TRBV21-1 and TRBJ2-7; TRBD1, the D gene given by the table, was not confirmed from the DNA. TRBV21-1 is a pseudogene segment. CDR3 length: 16 residues. The CDR3 loop is CASSKPGQGSSYEQYV. DNA for the CDR3: TGTGCCAGCAGCAAACCCGGACAGGGCAGCTCCTACGAGCAGTACGTC.

The chain joins TRBV30 to TRBJ2-7; TRBD1 aligns across 8 bases. V lost 4 bases and J lost 4; bases outside the gene matches: 9. CDR1 and CDR2 (germline): GTSNPN, SVGIG (reference sequence). CDR3 size: 14 residues. This CDR3 is CAWTGDRRRYEQYF. The DNA of the CDR3 is TGTGCCTGGACTGGGGACAGGAGAAGGTACGAGCAGTACTTC.

CDR3 residues: CASSYLGADTQYF. In DNA form, the CDR3 reads TGTGCCAGCAGTTACCTCGGGGCAGATACGCAGTATTTT. The rearrangement joins TRBV6-2 or TRBV6-3 to TRBJ2-3; D is possibly TRBD2 (5 bases). The V gene's germline CDR1 is MNHEY and CDR2 SVGEGT. Trimming took off 2 bases at V and 4 bases at J, with 7 bases between the two ends. This CDR3 is built from 13 residues.

This clonotype was detected once. The chain employs TRBV12-3 or TRBV12-4 and TRBJ2-1, with D tentatively TRBD2 (6 bases). This CDR3 is built from 14 residues. The V and J ends lost 3 bases and 2 bases respectively, with 8 bases between them. Here the CDR3 reads CASSLGLAYNEQFF. The CDR3, as DNA: TGTGCCAGCAGTTTGGGACTCGCCTACAATGAGCAGTTCTTC.

The rearrangement links TRBV5-6 to TRBJ1-1; possibly TRBD1 for D (5 bases). Trimming left V 4 bases short and J 6 bases short, with 10 bases between. Germline lookup yields CDR1 SGHDT and CDR2 YYEEEE. The CDR3 runs to 12 residues. The CDR3 sequence: CASSPGLAEAFF. CDR3 DNA: TGTGCCAGCAGCCCAGGGCTTGCTGAAGCTTTCTTT. Variable domain in full (rest from reference TRBV5-6 and TRBJ1-1): DAGVTQSPTHLIKTRGQQVTLRCSPKSGHDTVSWYQQALGQGPQFIFQYYEEEERQRGNFPDRFSGHQFPNYSSELNVNALLLGDSALYLCASSPGLAEAFFGQGTRLTVV.

The rearrangement joins TRBV11-2 to TRBJ2-5; 11 bases match TRBD2. The ends lost 3 bases at V and 3 bases at J; junction bases unmatched: 6. This CDR3 has 16 amino acids. Germline loops: CDR1 SGHAT, CDR2 FQNNGV. CDR3 region: CASSLLAGGPEETQYF. DNA for the CDR3: TGTGCCAGCAGCTTGTTAGCGGGAGGGCCGGAAGAGACCCAGTACTTC.